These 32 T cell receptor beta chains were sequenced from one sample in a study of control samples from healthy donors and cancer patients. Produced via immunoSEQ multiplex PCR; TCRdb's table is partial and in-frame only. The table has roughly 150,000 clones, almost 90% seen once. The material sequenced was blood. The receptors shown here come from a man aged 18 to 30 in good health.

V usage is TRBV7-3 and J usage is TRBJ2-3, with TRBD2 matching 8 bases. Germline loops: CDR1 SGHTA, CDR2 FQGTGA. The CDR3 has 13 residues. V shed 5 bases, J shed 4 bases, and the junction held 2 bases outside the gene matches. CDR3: CASSPGGADTQYF. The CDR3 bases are TGTGCCAGCAGCCCCGGGGGGGCAGATACGCAGTATTTT. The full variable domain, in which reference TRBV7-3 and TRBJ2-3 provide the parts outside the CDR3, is GAGVSQTPSNKVTEKGKYVELRCDPISGHTALYWYRQSLGQGPEFLIYFQGTGAADDSGLPNDRFFAVRPEGSVSTLKIQRTERGDSAVYLCASSPGGADTQYFGPGTRLTVL.

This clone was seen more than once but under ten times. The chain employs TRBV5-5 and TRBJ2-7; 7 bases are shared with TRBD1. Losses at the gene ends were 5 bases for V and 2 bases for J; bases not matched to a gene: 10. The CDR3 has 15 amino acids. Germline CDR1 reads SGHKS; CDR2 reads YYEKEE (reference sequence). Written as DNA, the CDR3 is TGTGCCAGCAGGATAGACAGGGAGATCACCTACGAGCAGTACTTC. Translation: CASRIDREITYEQYF.

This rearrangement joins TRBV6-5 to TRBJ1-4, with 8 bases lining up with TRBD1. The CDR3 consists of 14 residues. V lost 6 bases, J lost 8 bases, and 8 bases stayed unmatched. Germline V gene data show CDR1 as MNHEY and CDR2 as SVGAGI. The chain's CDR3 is CASRGTGGREKLFF. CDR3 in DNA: TGTGCCAGCAGAGGGACAGGTGGTAGAGAAAAACTGTTTTTT.

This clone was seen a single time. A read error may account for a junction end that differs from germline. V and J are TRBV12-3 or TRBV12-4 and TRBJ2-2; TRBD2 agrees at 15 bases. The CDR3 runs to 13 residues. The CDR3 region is CASNPGLAGGLFF. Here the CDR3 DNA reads TGTGCCAGCAACCCGGGACTAGCGGGGGGGCTGTTTTTT.

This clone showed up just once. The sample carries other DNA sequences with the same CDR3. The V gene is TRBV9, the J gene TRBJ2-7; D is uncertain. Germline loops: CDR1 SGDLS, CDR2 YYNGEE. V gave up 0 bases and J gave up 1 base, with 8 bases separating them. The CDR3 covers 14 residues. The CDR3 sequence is CASSVGSGSYEQYF. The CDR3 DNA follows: TGTGCCAGCAGCGTAGGTTCAGGTTCCTACGAGCAGTACTTC.

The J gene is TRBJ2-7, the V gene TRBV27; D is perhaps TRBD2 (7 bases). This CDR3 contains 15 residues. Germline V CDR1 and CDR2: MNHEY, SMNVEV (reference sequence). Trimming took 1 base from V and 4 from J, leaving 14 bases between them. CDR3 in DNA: TGTGCCAGCAGTTTATGGCGGGGGCTGGATTACGAGCAGTACTTC. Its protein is CASSLWRGLDYEQYF.

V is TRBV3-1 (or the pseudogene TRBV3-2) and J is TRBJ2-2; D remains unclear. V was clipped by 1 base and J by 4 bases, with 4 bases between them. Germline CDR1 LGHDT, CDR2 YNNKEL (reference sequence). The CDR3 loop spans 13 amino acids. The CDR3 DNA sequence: TGTGCCAGCAGCCAAGTTCGCACCGGGGAGCTGTTTTTT. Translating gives CASSQVRTGELFF.

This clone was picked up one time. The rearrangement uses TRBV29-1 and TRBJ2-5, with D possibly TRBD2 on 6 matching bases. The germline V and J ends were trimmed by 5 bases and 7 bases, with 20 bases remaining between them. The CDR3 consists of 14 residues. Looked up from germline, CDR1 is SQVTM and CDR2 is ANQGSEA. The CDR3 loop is CSVRGATLSGTQYF. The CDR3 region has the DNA TGCAGCGTTCGCGGGGCCACCCTATCAGGGACCCAGTACTTC.

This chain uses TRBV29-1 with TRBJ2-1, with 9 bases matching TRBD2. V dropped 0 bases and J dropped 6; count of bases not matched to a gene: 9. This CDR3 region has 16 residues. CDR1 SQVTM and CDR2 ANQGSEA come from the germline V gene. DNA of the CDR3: TGCAGCGTTGAAGATCAGCGGGGGGTTTCTGGCAATGAGCAGTTCTTC. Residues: CSVEDQRGVSGNEQFF.

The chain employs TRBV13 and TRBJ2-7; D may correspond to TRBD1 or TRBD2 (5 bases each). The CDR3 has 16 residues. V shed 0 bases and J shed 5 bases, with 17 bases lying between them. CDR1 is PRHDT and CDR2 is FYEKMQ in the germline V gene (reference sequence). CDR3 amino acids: CASSLGSLEGPHEQYF. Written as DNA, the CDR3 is TGTGCCAGCAGCTTAGGTAGCCTCGAGGGGCCCCACGAGCAGTACTTC.

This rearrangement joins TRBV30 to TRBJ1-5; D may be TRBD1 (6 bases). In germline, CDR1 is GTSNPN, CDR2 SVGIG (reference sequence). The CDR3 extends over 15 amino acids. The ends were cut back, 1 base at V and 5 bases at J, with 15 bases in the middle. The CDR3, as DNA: TGTGCCTGGAGTGCCGCCACAGGGAGGTATCAGCCCCAGCATTTT. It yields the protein CAWSAATGRYQPQHF.

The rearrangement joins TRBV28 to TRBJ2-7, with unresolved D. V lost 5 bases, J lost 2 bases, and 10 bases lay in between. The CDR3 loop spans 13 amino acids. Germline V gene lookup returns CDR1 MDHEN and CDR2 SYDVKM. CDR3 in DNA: TGTGCCAGCAGTCTTGGGCCAACCTACGAGCAGTACTTC. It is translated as CASSLGPTYEQYF.

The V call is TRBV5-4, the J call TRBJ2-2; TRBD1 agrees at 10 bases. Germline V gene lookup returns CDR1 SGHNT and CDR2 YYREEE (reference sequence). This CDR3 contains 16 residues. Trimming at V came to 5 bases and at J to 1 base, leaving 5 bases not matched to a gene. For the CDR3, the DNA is TGTGCCAGCAGTAACGGACAGGGGGAGAACACCGGGGAGCTGTTTTTT. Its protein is CASSNGQGENTGELFF.

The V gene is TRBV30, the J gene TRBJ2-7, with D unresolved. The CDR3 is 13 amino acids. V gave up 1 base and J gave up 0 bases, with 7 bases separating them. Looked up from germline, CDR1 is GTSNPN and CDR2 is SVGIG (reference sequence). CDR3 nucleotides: TGTGCCTGGAGTGGAGCATACTCCTACGAGCAGTACTTC. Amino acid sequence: CAWSGAYSYEQYF.

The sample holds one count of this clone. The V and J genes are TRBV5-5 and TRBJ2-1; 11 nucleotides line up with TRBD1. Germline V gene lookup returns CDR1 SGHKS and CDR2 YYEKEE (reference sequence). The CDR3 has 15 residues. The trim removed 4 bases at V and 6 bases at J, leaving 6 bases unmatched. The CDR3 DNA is TGTGCCAGCAGCCGGGGACAGGGGGTGGGCAATGAGCAGTTCTTC. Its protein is CASSRGQGVGNEQFF.

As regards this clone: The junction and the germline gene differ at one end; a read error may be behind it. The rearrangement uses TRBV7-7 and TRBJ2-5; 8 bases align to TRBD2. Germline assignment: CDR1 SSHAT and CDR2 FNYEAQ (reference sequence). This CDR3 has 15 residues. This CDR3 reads CASSLVGGAQETQYF. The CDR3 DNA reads TGTGCTAGCAGCTTAGTCGGGGGGGCTCAAGAGACCCAGTACTTC.

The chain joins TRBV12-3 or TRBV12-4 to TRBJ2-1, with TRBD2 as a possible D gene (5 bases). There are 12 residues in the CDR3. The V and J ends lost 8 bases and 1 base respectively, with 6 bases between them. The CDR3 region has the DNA TGTGCCAGCGAGCGGTCCTACAATGAGCAGTTCTTC. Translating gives CASERSYNEQFF.

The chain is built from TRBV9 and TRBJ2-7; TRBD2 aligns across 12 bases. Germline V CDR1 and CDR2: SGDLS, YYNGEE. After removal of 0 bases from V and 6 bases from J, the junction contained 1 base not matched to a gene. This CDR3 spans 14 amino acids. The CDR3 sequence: CASSVELAGGEQYF. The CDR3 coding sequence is TGTGCCAGCAGCGTAGAACTAGCGGGGGGCGAGCAGTACTTC.

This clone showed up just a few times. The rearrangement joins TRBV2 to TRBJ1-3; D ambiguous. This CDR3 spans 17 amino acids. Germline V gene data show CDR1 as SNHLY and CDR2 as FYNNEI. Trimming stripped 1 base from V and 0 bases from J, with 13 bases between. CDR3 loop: CASSEEGWVSSGNTIYF. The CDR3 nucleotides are TGTGCCAGCAGTGAAGAAGGTTGGGTTAGCTCTGGAAACACCATATATTTT.

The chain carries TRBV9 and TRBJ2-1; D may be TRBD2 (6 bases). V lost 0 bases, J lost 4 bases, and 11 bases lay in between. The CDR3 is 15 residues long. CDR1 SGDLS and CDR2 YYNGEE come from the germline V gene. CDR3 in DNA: TGTGCCAGCAGCGTAGGGGTAGCGGTATACAATGAGCAGTTCTTC. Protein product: CASSVGVAVYNEQFF.

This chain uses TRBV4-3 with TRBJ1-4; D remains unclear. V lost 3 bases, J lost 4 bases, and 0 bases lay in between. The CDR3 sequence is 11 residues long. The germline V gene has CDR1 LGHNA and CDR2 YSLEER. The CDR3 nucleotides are TGCGCCAGCAGCCATAATGAAAAACTGTTTTTT. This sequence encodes CASSHNEKLFF.

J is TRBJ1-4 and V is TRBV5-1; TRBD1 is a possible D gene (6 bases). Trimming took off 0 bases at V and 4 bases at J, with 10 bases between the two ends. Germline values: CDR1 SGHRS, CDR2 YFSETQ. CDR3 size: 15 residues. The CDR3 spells CASSLGGGRNEKLFF. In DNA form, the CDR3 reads TGCGCCAGCAGCTTGGGCGGGGGCCGTAATGAAAAACTGTTTTTT.

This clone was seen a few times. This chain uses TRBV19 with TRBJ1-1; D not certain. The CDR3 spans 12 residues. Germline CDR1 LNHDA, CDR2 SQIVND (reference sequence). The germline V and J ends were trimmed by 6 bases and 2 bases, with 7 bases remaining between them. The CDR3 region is CASSRTNTEAFF. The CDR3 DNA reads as TGTGCCAGTAGCAGGACTAACACTGAAGCTTTCTTT. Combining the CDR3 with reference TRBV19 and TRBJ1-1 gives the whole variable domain DGGITQSPKYLFRKEGQNVTLSCEQNLNHDAMYWYRQDPGQGLRLIYYSQIVNDFQKGDIAEGYSVSREKKESFPLTVTSAQKNPTAFYLCASSRTNTEAFFGQGTRLTVV.

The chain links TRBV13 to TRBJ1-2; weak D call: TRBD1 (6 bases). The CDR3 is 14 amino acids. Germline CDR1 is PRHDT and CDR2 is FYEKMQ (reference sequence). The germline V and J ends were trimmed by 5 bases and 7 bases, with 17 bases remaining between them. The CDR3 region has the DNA TGTGCCAGCAGCATCGGGACACTTTCTTTTGGCTACACCTTC. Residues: CASSIGTLSFGYTF.

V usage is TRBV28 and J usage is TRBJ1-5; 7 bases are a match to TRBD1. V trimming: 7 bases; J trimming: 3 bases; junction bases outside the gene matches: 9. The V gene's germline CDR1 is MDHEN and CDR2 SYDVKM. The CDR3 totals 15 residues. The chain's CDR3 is CASTTQGVFNQPQHF. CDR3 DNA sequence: TGTGCCAGCACCACCCAGGGGGTGTTCAATCAGCCCCAGCATTTT.

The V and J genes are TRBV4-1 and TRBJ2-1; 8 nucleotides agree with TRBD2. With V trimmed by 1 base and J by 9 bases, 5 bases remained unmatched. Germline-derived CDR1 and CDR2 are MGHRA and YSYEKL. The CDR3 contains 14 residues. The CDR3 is CASSQALAGSEQFF. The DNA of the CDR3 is TGCGCCAGCAGCCAAGCCCTAGCGGGCAGTGAGCAGTTCTTC.

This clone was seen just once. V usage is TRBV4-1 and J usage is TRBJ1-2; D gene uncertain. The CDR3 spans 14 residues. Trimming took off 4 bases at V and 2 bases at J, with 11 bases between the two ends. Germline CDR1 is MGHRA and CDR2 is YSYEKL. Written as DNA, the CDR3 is TGCGCCAGCAGCCCGGCAGAAGGGAACTATGGCTACACCTTC. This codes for CASSPAEGNYGYTF.

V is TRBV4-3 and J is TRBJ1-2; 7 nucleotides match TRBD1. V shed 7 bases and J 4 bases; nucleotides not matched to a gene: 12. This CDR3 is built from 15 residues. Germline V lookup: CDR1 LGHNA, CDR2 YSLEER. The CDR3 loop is CASKPDREGSYGYTF. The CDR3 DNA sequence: TGCGCCAGCAAACCAGACAGGGAAGGAAGCTATGGCTACACCTTC.

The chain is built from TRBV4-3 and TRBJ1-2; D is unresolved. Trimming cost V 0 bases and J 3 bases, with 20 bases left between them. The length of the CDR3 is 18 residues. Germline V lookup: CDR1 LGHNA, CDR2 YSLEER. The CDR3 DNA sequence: TGCGCCAGCAGCCAAGATCTGGTCGGAACAGCATCCTACTATGGCTACACCTTC. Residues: CASSQDLVGTASYYGYTF.

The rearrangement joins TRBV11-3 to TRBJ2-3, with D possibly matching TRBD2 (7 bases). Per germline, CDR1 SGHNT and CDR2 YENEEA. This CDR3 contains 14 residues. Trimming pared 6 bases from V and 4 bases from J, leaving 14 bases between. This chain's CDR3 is CASSVGGAPDTQYF. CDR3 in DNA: TGTGCCAGCAGTGTGGGGGGGGCCCCAGATACGCAGTATTTT.

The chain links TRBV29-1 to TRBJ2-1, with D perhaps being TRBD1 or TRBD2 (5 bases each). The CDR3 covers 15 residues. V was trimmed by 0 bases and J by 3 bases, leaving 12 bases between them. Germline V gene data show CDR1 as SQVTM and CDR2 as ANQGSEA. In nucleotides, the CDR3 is TGCAGCGTTGAAGATCAATGGGGACGCTACAATGAGCAGTTCTTC. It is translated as CSVEDQWGRYNEQFF.

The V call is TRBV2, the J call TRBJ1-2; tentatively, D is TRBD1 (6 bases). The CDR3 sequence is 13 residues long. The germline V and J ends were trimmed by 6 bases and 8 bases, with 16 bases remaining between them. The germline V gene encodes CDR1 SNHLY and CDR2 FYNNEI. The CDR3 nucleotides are TGTGCCAGCAGCTCTGGGACATCCTCAGGCTACACCTTC. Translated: CASSSGTSSGYTF.